This T cell receptor beta chain was sequenced during a study of monozygotic twins with inflammatory bowel disease. Notes on the study in general: Support for a single strong signal or clonotype associated with IBD was absent. Twin concordance left repertoire similarity unchanged, with limited power a possible explanation for this lack of difference. IBD patients had lower TCRbeta diversity (inverse Simpson) than healthy co-twins.

Per germline, CDR1 DFQATT and CDR2 SNEGSKA (reference sequence). CDR3 length: 15 residues. Making each TCR library took roughly 3,200 ng of total RNA. With the 5' RACE reads reprocessed, TCRdb shows one record per CDR3 protein and no DNA. This repertoire includes 190,000 or so distinct CDR3 sequences. As to this clonotype: What it recognizes is unknown.

This sequence was found in a human donor with ulcerative colitis or Crohn's disease, or a healthy co-twin of an affected twin (not recorded which). The source material was blood. The chain joins TRBV20-1 to TRBJ2-5; TCRdb designates TRBD2, a call that cannot be tested without DNA. CDR3 protein: CSASASGGRQETQYF.